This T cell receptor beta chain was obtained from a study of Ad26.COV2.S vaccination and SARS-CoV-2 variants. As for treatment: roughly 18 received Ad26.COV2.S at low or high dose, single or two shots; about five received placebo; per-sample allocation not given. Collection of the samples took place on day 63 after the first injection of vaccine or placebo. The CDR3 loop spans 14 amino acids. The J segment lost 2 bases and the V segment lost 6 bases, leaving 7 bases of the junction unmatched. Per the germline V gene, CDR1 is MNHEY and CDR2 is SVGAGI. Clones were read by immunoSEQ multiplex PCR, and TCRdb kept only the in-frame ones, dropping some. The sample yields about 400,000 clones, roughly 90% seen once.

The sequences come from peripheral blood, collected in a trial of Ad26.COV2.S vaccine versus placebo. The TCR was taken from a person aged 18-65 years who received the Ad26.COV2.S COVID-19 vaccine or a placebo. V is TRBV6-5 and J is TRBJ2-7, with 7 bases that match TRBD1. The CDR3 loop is CASSGTADAYEQYF. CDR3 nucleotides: TGTGCCAGCAGCGGGACAGCAGACGCCTACGAGCAGTACTTC.